This T cell receptor (beta chain) was identified in a study of T cell responses to AZD1222 COVID-19 vaccine. The protocol was immunoSEQ multiplex PCR, while the TCRdb copy is restricted to in-frame clones and leaves out a portion. The table lists approximately 100,000 clones, roughly 91% of them singletons. This receptor was identified in an adult in good health. Sequencing used peripheral blood, obtained on day 0 of AZD1222 vaccination.

CDR3 residues: CASSLESGSPLHF. CDR3 coding DNA: TGCGCCAGCAGCTTGGAGAGCGGCTCACCCCTCCACTTT. The J gene is TRBJ1-6, the V gene TRBV5-1; D gene unclear. From germline, CDR1 is SGHRS and CDR2 YFSETQ. This CDR3 is 13 amino acids long. V dropped 0 bases and J dropped 10 bases, with 8 bases sitting between them.